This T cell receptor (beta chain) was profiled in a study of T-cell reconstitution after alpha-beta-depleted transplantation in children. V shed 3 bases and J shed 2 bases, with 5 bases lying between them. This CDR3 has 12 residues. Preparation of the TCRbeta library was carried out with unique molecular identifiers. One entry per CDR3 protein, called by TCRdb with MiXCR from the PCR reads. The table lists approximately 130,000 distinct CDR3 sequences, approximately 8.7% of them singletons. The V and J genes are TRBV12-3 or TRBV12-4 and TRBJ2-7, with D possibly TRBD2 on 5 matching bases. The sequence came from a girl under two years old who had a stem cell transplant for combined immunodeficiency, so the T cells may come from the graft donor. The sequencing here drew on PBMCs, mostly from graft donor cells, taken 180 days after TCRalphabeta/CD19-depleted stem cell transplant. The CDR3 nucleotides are TGTGCCAGCAGTTTCGGGGCCTACGAGCAGTACTTC. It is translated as CASSFGAYEQYF.